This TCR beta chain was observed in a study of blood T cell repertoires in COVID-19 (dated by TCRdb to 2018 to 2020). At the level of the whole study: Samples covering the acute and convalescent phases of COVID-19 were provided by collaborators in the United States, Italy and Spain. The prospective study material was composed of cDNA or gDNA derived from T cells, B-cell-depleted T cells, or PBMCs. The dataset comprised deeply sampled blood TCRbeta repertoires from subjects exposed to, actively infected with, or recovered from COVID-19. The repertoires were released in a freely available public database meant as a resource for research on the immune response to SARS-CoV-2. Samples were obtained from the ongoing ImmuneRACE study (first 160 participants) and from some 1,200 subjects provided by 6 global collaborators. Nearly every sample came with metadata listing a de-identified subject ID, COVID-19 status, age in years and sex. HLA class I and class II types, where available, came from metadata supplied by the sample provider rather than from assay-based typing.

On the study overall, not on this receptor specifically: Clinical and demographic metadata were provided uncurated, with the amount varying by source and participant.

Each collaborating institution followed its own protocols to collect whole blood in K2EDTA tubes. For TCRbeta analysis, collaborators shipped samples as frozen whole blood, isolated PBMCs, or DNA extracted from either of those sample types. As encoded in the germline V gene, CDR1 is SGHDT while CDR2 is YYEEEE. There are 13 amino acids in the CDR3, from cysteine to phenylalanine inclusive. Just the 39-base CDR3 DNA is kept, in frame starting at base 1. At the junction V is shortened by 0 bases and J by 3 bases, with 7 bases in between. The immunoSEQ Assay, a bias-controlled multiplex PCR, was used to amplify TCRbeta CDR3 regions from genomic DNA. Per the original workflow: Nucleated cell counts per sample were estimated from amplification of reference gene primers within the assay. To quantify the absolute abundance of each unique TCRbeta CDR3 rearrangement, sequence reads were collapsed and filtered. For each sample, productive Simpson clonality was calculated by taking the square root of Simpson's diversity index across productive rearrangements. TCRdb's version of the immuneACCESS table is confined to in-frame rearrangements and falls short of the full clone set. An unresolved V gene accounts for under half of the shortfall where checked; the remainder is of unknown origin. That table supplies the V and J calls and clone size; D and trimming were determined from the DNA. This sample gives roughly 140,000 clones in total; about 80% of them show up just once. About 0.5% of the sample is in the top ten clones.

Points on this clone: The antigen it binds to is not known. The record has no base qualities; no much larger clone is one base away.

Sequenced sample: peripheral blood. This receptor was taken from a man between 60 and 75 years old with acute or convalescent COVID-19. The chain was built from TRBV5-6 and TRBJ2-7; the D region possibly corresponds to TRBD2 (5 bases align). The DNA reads TGTGCCAGCAGCTTGGGAGGGAACTACGAGCAGTACTTC. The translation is CASSLGGNYEQYF.